The 18 T cell receptor beta chains given below trace back to one sample, sequenced in a study of identical twins (dated by TCRdb to between 2015 and 2016). Library method: 5' RACE. Sequencing used an Illumina HiSeq 2000. In-frame beta chains were kept once TCRdb had trimmed the public reads at Q25 with fastp and called clones with MiXCR. Each entry is one CDR3 protein sequence, shown with its most common DNA and genes. This sample comprises 1.5 million to 2 million distinct CDR3 sequences, about 32% of them detected only once. The ten largest clones add up to about 0.27% of the sample. The sequencing input was cord blood. The receptors here all came from a newborn girl in good health.

The chain links TRBV27 to TRBJ1-6; D not resolved. The germline CDR1 and CDR2 sequences are MNHEY and SMNVEV (reference sequence). This CDR3 is 15 amino acids long. Trimming removed 6 bases at V and 2 bases at J, with 11 bases between. The CDR3 nucleotides read TGTGCCAGCAGCCCGCGGGGTGCCTATAATTCACCCCTCCACTTT. It codes for CASSPRGAYNSPLHF.

This clonotype has only a few counts. This chain connects TRBV29-1 to TRBJ1-1; TRBD1 matches at 10 bases. V lost 5 bases to trimming and J lost 3 bases; unmatched junction nucleotides: 6. This CDR3 spans 14 amino acids. Per germline, CDR1 SQVTM and CDR2 ANQGSEA. The CDR3 is CSVSKGTGDTEAFF. For the CDR3, the DNA is TGCAGCGTTTCCAAAGGGACAGGGGACACTGAAGCTTTCTTT.

This sequence joins TRBV27 and TRBJ2-1; maybe TRBD1 (6 bases). With 4 bases removed from V and 13 bases from J, the gap between germline ends came to 20 bases. Germline V gene data show CDR1 as MNHEY and CDR2 as SMNVEV (reference sequence). The CDR3 loop spans 14 amino acids. In nucleotides, the CDR3 is TGTGCCAGCAGTTCCGTCGGACAGCCCGTTACCCAGTTCTTC. This sequence encodes CASSSVGQPVTQFF.

CDR3 amino acids: CASSLSQANERYF. The CDR3 coding sequence is TGTGCCAGCAGCTTAAGCCAGGCAAATGAGCGGTACTTC. The chain employs TRBV7-8 and TRBJ2-5; D not resolved. The germline CDR1 and CDR2 sequences are SGHVS and FQNEAQ. Trimming left V 2 bases short and J 13 bases short, with 17 bases between. The CDR3 is made up of 13 amino acids.

About this clonotype: This may arise from a read error, as a much more abundant clone is one base away. The chain employs TRBV13 and TRBJ1-2; D is unresolved. Germline-derived CDR1 and CDR2 are PRHDT and FYEKMQ (reference sequence). This CDR3 has 14 amino acids. This CDR3 reads CVSSLGGFNYGYTF. The CDR3 nucleotides are TGTGTCAGCAGCTTAGGAGGGTTTAACTATGGCTACACCTTC.

This chain joins TRBV20-1 and TRBJ2-7; 13 bases line up with TRBD2. CDR1 DFQATT and CDR2 SNEGSKA come from the germline V gene (reference sequence). The V gene end was trimmed by 8 bases and the J gene end by 1 base; junction bases not matched to a gene: 8. The CDR3 is made up of 15 amino acids. The CDR3 protein is CSTGLAGVRSYEQYF. The CDR3, as DNA: TGCAGTACAGGACTAGCGGGAGTGAGGTCCTACGAGCAGTACTTC.

This clonotype was recorded at least ten times. The chain links TRBV29-1 to TRBJ2-7; 7 bases line up with TRBD1. The CDR3 is made up of 14 amino acids. The germline V gene encodes CDR1 SQVTM and CDR2 ANQGSEA. Unmatched junction bases numbered 12, after V lost 6 bases and J lost 4 bases. The CDR3 loop is CSVKMWDREYEQYF. Here the CDR3 DNA reads TGCAGCGTAAAGATGTGGGACAGAGAATACGAGCAGTACTTC.

This clonotype has only a few counts. The V and J genes are TRBV4-2 and TRBJ2-4; 11 nucleotides match TRBD2. The trim removed 4 bases at V and 5 bases at J, leaving 4 bases unmatched. Looked up from germline, CDR1 is LGHNA and CDR2 is YNFKEQ. This CDR3 contains 15 residues. The DNA of the CDR3 is TGTGCCAGCAGCCCCGGGACTAGCGGACAAAACATTCAGTACTTC. Amino acid sequence: CASSPGTSGQNIQYF.

V usage is TRBV3-1 and J usage is TRBJ1-6; D is unclear. V was shortened by 0 bases and J by 3 bases, with 6 bases between the two germline ends. This CDR3 contains 15 residues. Germline assignment: CDR1 LGHDT and CDR2 YNNKEL (reference sequence). CDR3 nucleotide sequence: TGTGCCAGCAGCCAAGATCCAAACTATAATTCACCCCTCCACTTT. This gives the protein CASSQDPNYNSPLHF.

This chain uses TRBV4-1 with TRBJ2-1; no reliable D call. V was clipped by 2 bases and J by 5 bases, with 19 bases between them. Germline CDR1 is MGHRA and CDR2 is YSYEKL. The CDR3 loop spans 17 amino acids. In DNA, the CDR3 is TGCGCCAGCAGCCAACCCATTGTCAGAAGAGAGGACAATGAGCAGTTCTTC. Amino acids: CASSQPIVRREDNEQFF.

This clonotype has just a few counts. J is TRBJ1-2 and V is TRBV3-1; D may be TRBD1 (6 bases). The CDR3 has 12 residues. Trimming left V 0 bases short and J 11 bases short, with 10 bases between. CDR1 is LGHDT and CDR2 is YNNKEL in the germline V gene (reference sequence). CDR3 DNA: TGTGCCAGCAGCCAAGAGCGGACAGCGTACACCTTC. Encoded protein: CASSQERTAYTF.

This clonotype was found a few times. This chain connects TRBV20-1 to TRBJ2-5, with 10 bases that match TRBD2. Trimming removed 2 bases from V and 5 bases from J; junction bases left unmatched: 11. Germline V lookup: CDR1 DFQATT, CDR2 SNEGSKA (reference sequence). The CDR3 sequence is 16 residues long. This chain's CDR3 is CSARSGASGSFETQYF. The CDR3 nucleotides are TGCAGTGCTAGATCTGGGGCTAGCGGGAGTTTCGAGACCCAGTACTTC.

This chain uses TRBV28 with TRBJ1-5, with D unresolved. CDR3 size: 15 residues. The V gene lost 5 bases and the J gene lost 5 bases, with 16 bases spanning the gap. CDR1 and CDR2 (germline): MDHEN, SYDVKM. CDR3 bases: TGTGCCAGCAGTCTCTACTCACGAATCGATCAGCCCCAGCATTTT. The encoded protein is CASSLYSRIDQPQHF.

The chain recombines TRBV4-1 with TRBJ2-5, with a weak D call TRBD2 (6 bases). The V gene lost 1 base and the J gene lost 5 bases, with 11 bases spanning the gap. This CDR3 is 14 amino acids long. Per germline, CDR1 MGHRA and CDR2 YSYEKL. The CDR3 nucleotides read TGCGCCAGCAGCCAAGTGCCGGGAGAGGAGACCCAGTACTTC. Translated: CASSQVPGEETQYF.

This clonotype was counted a few times. The chain combines TRBV7-2 with TRBJ1-2, with D perhaps TRBD1 (5 bases). Germline V gives CDR1 SGHTA, CDR2 FQGNSA. The CDR3 consists of 15 residues. Trimming shortened V by 1 base and J by 4 bases, and 13 bases separated the two germline ends. CDR3 protein: CASSLGAGVSYGYTF. In DNA form, the CDR3 reads TGTGCCAGCAGCTTAGGAGCGGGGGTTTCCTATGGCTACACCTTC.

This chain's CDR3 is CASSLGAGTDSYEQYF. The CDR3 coding sequence is TGTGCCAGCAGCTTAGGAGCCGGGACTGACTCCTACGAGCAGTACTTC. The rearrangement links TRBV11-1 to TRBJ2-7; a weak D match, TRBD2 (6 bases). The CDR3 is 16 residues long. Germline CDR1 reads SGHAT; CDR2 reads FQDESV (reference sequence). V lost 1 base and J 0 bases, leaving 13 bases between the germline ends.

CDR3 sequence: CSARIGGDYGYTF. The DNA for the CDR3 is TGCAGTGCTAGAATCGGGGGTGACTATGGCTACACCTTC. The rearrangement joins TRBV20-1 to TRBJ1-2; D possibly corresponds to TRBD1 (5 bases). V was cut by 2 bases and J by 3 bases, with 10 bases left in between. Germline CDR1 and CDR2: DFQATT and SNEGSKA (reference sequence). The CDR3 length is 13 residues.

This clonotype was counted ten times or more. This chain uses TRBV7-2 with TRBJ2-4; TRBD1 or TRBD2 may be the D gene (6 bases each). The CDR3 extends over 17 amino acids. Germline lookup yields CDR1 SGHTA and CDR2 FQGNSA. Trimming took off 2 bases at V and 0 bases at J, with 14 bases between the two ends. CDR3 coding DNA: TGTGCCAGCAGCTTATGGTTCGGGGGCGAAGCCAAAAACATTCAGTACTTC. Protein: CASSLWFGGEAKNIQYF.